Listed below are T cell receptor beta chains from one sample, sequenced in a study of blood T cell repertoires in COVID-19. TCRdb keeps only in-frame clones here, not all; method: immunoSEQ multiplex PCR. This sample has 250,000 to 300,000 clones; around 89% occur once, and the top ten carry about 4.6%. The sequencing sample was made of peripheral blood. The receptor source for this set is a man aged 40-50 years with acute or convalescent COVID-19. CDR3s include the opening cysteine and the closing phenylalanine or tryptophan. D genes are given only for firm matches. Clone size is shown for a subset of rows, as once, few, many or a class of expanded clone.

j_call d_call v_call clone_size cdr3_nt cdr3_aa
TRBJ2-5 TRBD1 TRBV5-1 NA TGCGCCAGCTATAAAACCGGGACAGGGGATGAGACCCAGTACTTC CASYKTGTGDETQYF
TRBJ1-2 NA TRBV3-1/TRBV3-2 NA TGTGCCAGCAGCCTACAGGGATCCATAGCTAACTATGGCTACACCTTC CASSLQGSIANYGYTF
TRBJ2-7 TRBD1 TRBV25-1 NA TGTGCCAGCAGTGAGGGGGGGACAGGGTTCGGCGAGCAGTACTTC CASSEGGTGFGEQYF
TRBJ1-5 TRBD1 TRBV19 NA TGTGCCAGTAGTATGGGTCGTGTAGGGGGCCGCAATCAGCCCCAGCATTTT CASSMGRVGGRNQPQHF
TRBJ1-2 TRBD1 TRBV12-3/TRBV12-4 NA TGTGCCAGCAGAACCCAGGGGGGCTATGGCTACACCTTC CASRTQGGYGYTF
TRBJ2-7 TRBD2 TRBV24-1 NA TGTGCCACCAGTGACCCCGTTAGCGGGGGGGCAGACGAGCAGTACTTC CATSDPVSGGADEQYF
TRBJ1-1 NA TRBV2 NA TGTGCCAGCAGTCAGGTAACTGAAGCTTTCTTT CASSQVTEAFF
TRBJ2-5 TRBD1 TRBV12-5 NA TGTGCTAGTGGTCCCCCCGGGACAGGGGGCGTGGAGACCCAGTACTTC CASGPPGTGGVETQYF
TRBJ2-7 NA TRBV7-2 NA TGTGCCAGCAGCGTCACCTACGAGCAGTACTTC CASSVTYEQYF
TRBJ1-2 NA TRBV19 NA TGTGCCAGTAGTCTTTCCCGAGGGTATGGCTACACCTTC CASSLSRGYGYTF
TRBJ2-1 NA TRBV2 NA TGTGCCAGCAGCGGACAGAGGGCCTTCTACAATGAGCAGTTCTTC CASSGQRAFYNEQFF
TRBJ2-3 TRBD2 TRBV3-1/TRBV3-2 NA TGTGCCAGCAGCCATCGGACTAGCGGAGATACGCAGTATTTT CASSHRTSGDTQYF
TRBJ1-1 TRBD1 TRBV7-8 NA TGTGCCAGCAGCTTGCTAACAGGGGTAGGCACTGAAGCTTTCTTT CASSLLTGVGTEAFF
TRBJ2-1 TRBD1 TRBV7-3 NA TGTGCCAGCAGCCCCGGACAGGGGGCTTACAGTGAGCAGTTCTTC CASSPGQGAYSEQFF
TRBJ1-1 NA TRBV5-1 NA TGCGCCAGCAGCTTGGGACAGTCCGGGGGCACTGAAGCTTTCTTT CASSLGQSGGTEAFF
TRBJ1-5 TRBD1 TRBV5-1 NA TGCGCCAGCAGCTTGGCTCAGGGGGCTGAGAGCAATCAGCCCCAGCATTTT CASSLAQGAESNQPQHF
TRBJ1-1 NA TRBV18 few TGTGCCAGCTCTCCCCTAGGGGAGAACACTGAAGCTTTCTTT CASSPLGENTEAFF
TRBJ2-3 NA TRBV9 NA TGTGCCAGCAGCCCACACGATACGCAGTATTTT CASSPHDTQYF
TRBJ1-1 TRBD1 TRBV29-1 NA TGCAGCGTTCGAACAGGGGGCCAGAACACTGAAGCTTTCTTT CSVRTGGQNTEAFF
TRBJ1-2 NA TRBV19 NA TGTGCCAGTAGCGGTTGGGGGGGGAATCGCTACACCTTC CASSGWGGNRYTF
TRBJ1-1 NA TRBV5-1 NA TGCGCCAGCAGCTTGTTTGAGCGGGGTGACACTGAAGCTTTCTTT CASSLFERGDTEAFF
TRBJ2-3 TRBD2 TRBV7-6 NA TGTGCCACCGCGACTAGCCCCTCGGGCACGCAGTATTTT CATATSPSGTQYF
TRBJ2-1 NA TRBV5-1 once TGCGCCAGCAGCTTGTGGGGTATCGGTGACTACAATGAGCGGTTCTTC CASSLWGIGDYNERFF
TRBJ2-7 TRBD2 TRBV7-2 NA TGTGCCAGCAGCTCCCCCCTAGCGGGGGTAGTCTCCTACGAGCAGTACTTC CASSSPLAGVVSYEQYF
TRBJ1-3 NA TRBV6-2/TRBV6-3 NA TGTGCCAGCAGTGACAGTCTCTCTGGAAACACCATATATTTT CASSDSLSGNTIYF
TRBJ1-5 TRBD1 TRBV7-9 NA TGTGCCAGCAGCTTAGGACAGGGGGGGAACCATCAGCCCCAGCATTTT CASSLGQGGNHQPQHF
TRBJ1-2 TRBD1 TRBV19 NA TGTGCCAGTAGCCCAGGACAGGGCTATGGCTACACCTTC CASSPGQGYGYTF
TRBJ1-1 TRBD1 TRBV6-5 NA TGTGCCATCCCGACAGGGGTGAGTTGGCGCACTGAAGCTTTCTTT CAIPTGVSWRTEAFF
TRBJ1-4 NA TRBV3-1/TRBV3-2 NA TGTGCCAGCAGCCACGAGGATGAAAAACTGTTTTTT CASSHEDEKLFF
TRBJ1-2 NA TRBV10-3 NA TGTGCCATCAGTGAGAGGGGCAGGACTACTAACTATGGCTACACCTTC CAISERGRTTNYGYTF
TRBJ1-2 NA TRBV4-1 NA TGCGCCAGCAGCCAATCCTGGAGGGTGGACTATGGCTACACCTTC CASSQSWRVDYGYTF
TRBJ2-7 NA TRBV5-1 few TGCGCCAGCAGCTTGGCTCAGCGAGGCGAGCAGTACTTC CASSLAQRGEQYF
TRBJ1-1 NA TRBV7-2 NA TGTGCCAGCAGCTTATATTTTATGAACACTGAAGCTTTCTTT CASSLYFMNTEAFF
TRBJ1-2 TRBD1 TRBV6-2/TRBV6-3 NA TGTGCCAGCAGTCGGACAGGGGATGGCTACACCTTC CASSRTGDGYTF
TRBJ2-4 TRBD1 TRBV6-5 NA TGTGCCAGCAGTTACAGGGGGCAGGACAAAAACATTCAGTACTTC CASSYRGQDKNIQYF
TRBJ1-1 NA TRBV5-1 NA TGCGCCAGCAGCTCCAGTTTGAACACTGAAGCTTTCTTT CASSSSLNTEAFF
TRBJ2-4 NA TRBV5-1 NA TGCGCCAGCAGCCCTCGCGGAGCCAAAAACATTCAGTACTTC CASSPRGAKNIQYF
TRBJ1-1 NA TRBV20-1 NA TGCAGTGCTATAATGAACACTGAAGCTTTCTTT CSAIMNTEAFF
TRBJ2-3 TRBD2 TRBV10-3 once TGTGCCATCCTAGCGGGTGCTTCTAGCACAGATACGCAGTATTTT CAILAGASSTDTQYF
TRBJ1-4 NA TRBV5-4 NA TGTGCCAGCAGCTTCCCCGGGAGTGAAAAACTGTTTTTT CASSFPGSEKLFF
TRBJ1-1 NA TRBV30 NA TGTGCCTGGAGTTGGGCGGGGGCGACAGCTTTCTTT CAWSWAGATAFF
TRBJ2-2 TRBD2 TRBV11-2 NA TGTGCCAGCAGCACAACCCGGAGAGCGGGGGGAAACACCGGGGAGCTGTTTTTT CASSTTRRAGGNTGELFF
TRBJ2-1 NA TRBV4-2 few TGTGCCAGCAGCCCGGGGGGCAGTTACAATGAGCAGTTCTTC CASSPGGSYNEQFF
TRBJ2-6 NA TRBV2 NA TGTGCCAGCAGCGCCATCAGCTCTGGGGCCAACGTCCTGACTTTC CASSAISSGANVLTF
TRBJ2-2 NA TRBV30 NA TGTGCCTGGAGGAACTCACCCTTCCGGGAGCTGTTTTTT CAWRNSPFRELFF
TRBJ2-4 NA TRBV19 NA TGTGCCACATCCATTTCAGAAAACATTCAGTACTTC CATSISENIQYF
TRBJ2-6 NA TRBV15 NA TGTGCCACCAGCAGAGATTTACAGGGCCCCCGGATAACCTCTGGGGCCAACGTCCTGACTTTC CATSRDLQGPRITSGANVLTF
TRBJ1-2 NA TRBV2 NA TGTGCCAGCAGTGTCCTGCTGGTAGGGGATGGTGGCTACACCTTC CASSVLLVGDGGYTF
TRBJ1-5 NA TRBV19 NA TGTGCCAGTAGTGGGGGGACCGCTTATTATAGCAATCAGCCCCAGCATTTT CASSGGTAYYSNQPQHF
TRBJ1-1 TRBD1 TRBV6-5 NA TGTGCCAGCAGGGACAGGGGTGGGCCCGGCACTGAAGCTTTCTTT CASRDRGGPGTEAFF
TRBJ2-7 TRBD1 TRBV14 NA TGTGCCAGCAGCCCCACACAGGGACAGACCTACGAGCAGTACTTC CASSPTQGQTYEQYF
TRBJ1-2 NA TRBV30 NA TGTGCCTGGAGTGGGGGGGCTAACTATGGCTACACCTTC CAWSGGANYGYTF
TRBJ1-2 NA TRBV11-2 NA TGTGCCAGCAGCTTAGATCAGGCAGGCGTCGGCTACACCTTC CASSLDQAGVGYTF
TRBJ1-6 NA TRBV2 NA TGTGCCAGCAGTGACCGACACCTCTCCTATAATTCACCCCTCCACTTT CASSDRHLSYNSPLHF
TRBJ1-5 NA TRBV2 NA TGTGCCAGCGGGCAGGTCAATCAGCCCCAGCATTTT CASGQVNQPQHF
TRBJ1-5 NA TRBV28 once TGTGCCAGCAGGACATACGATCAGCCCCAGCATTTT CASRTYDQPQHF
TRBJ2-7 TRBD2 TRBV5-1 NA TGCGCCAGCAGCTCGATCGGACTAGCGGGCTCCTACGAGCAGTACTTC CASSSIGLAGSYEQYF
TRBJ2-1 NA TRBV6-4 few TGTGCCAGCAGCATAGACAGTTCCTACAATGAGCAGTTCTTC CASSIDSSYNEQFF
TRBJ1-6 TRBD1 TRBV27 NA TGTGCCAGCAGTTCACGGACAGGGAAAAGTTCACCCCTCCACTTT CASSSRTGKSSPLHF
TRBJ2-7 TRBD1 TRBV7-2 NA TGTGCCAGCAGCTTAGGAGGGACAGGGCTCTCCTACGAGCAGTACTTC CASSLGGTGLSYEQYF